This T cell receptor (beta chain) was recovered during a study of technical replicates of blood from a handful of donors. Germline V gene lookup returns CDR1 LNHNV and CDR2 YYDKDF (reference sequence). This CDR3 has 15 amino acids. The junction had 4 bases not matched to a gene; V was cut back by 1 base and J by 4 bases. This clone came up a few times. TCRdb's table, derived via immunoSEQ multiplex PCR, lists solely in-frame clones and lacks some. The sample includes about 81,000 clones, around 96% of them seen just once. This sequence joins TRBV15 and TRBJ1-2, with TRBD1 matching over 9 bases. Sample: T cells isolated from PBMCs. This TCR was recovered from a human donor in good health. CDR3 nucleotides: TGTGCCACCAGCAGAGGGACAGGGGTCGCCTATGGCTACACCTTC. Residues: CATSRGTGVAYGYTF.